This T cell receptor beta chain was recorded in a study of a mutant IDH1 vaccine in newly diagnosed glioma. As for time point: week 47, end of study. The study gave 300 ug of mutant IDH1 20-mer peptide per vaccine dose, with topical imiquimod. Trimming pared 4 bases from V and 4 bases from J, leaving 15 bases between. Germline V CDR1 and CDR2: GTSNPN, SVGIG (reference sequence). The CDR3 contains 14 residues. Only in-frame clones appear in the TCRdb table, and some are missing; sequencing was by immunoSEQ multiplex PCR. The sample has over 45,000 clones; approximately 75% are singletons. With regard to this clone: The antigen is unknown.

The J gene is TRBJ2-3, the V gene TRBV30, with D maybe TRBD2 (6 bases). The input for sequencing was PBMCs, taken from a glioma patient whose treatment included an IDH1 peptide vaccine. This TCR was sampled from a man aged 45-65 years with glioma. The CDR3 nucleotides read TGTGCCTGGAAGAGGTCGGGCGGGGCAGATACGCAGTATTTT. It encodes CAWKRSGGADTQYF.